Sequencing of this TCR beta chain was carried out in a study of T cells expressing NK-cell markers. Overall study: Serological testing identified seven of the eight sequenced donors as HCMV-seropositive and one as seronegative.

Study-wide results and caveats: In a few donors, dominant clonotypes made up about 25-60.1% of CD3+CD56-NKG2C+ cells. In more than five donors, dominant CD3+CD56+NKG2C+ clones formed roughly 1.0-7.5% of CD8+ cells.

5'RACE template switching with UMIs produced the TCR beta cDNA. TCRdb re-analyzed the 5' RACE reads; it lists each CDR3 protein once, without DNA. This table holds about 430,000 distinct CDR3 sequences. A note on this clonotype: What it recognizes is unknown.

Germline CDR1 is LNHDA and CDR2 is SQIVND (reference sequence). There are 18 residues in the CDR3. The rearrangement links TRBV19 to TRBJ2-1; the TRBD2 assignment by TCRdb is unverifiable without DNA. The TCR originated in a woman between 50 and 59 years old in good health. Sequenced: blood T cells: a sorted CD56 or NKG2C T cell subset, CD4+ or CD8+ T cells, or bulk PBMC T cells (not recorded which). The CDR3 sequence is CASSPEERLAGVYNEQFF.